Listed below are T cell receptor beta chains from one sample, sequenced in a study of CXCR3-negative and CXCR3-positive naive CD8 T cells. TCRdb re-called the 5' RACE reads and gives one entry per CDR3 protein, without DNA. The sample has roughly 45,000 distinct CDR3 sequences. What was sequenced was naive CXCR3- CD8+ T cells from blood. The receptors were gathered from a human donor in good health. Some clones in this sample may be carry-over from other donors' samples. Both conserved end residues are part of each CDR3.

TRBJ2-5	TRBV11-2	CASSSLTRGGPETQYF
TRBJ2-5	TRBV15	CATSRGAGSETQYF
TRBJ2-7	TRBV29-1	CSVEANSTYEQYF
TRBJ2-4	TRBV20-1	CSARDASGRRDIQYF
TRBJ2-2	TRBV29-1	CSVEGAGGNTGELFF
TRBJ1-1	TRBV3-1	CAAGERGTEAFF
TRBJ1-2	TRBV7-9	CASSLQGGYGYTF
TRBJ2-1	TRBV12-3/TRBV12-4	CASSLGRGGNEQFF
TRBJ2-7	TRBV4-1	CASSQDLWAGTSYEQYF
TRBJ2-3	TRBV28	CASSAPGQIVTDTQYF
TRBJ2-3	TRBV9	CASSAWRGGGTQYF
TRBJ2-7	TRBV28	CASSFRAGHEQYF
TRBJ2-2	TRBV6-4	CASSAQGGTGELFF
TRBJ2-5	TRBV7-2	CASSLWETQYF
TRBJ1-1	TRBV28	CASSFRNTEAFF
TRBJ2-7	TRBV28	CASRFYNDYEQYF
TRBJ1-1	TRBV28	CASSKPGTVSEAFF